Given below is one T cell receptor (beta chain) in context. The V end was cut by 0 bases, the J end by 3 bases, with 6 bases between. CDR3 length equals 13 residues. Germline assignment: CDR1 SGDLS and CDR2 YYNGEE. Assay used: immunoSEQ multiplex PCR; TCRdb lists only in-frame clones, some missing. The sample lists hundreds of thousands of clones, approximately 86% occurring once. This sample is drawn from a study of blood T cell repertoires in COVID-19. The clonotype originates from a human donor in a cohort sampled during active COVID-19. Sequenced: peripheral blood. The V call is TRBV9, the J call TRBJ2-5; the D is unclear. The DNA of the CDR3 is TGTGCCAGCAGCGTAGGACGGGAAGAGACCCAGTACTTC. Encoded protein: CASSVGREETQYF.